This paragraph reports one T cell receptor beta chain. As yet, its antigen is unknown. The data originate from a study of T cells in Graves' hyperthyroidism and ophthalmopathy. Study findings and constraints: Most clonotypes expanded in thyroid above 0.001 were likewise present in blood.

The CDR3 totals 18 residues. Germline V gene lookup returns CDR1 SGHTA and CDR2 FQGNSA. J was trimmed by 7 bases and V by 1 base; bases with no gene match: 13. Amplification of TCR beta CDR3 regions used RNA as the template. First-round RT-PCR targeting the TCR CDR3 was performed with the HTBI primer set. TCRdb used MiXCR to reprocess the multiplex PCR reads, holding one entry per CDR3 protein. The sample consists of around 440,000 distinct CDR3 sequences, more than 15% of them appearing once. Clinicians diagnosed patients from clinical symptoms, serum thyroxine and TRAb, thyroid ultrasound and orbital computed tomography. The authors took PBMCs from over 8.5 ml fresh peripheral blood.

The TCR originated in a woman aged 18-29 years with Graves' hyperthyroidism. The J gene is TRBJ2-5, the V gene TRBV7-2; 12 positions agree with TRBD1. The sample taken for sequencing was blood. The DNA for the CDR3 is TGTGCCAGCAGCTTAGGCGTGGGGACAGGGGGCCCGCTTGGGACCCAGTACTTC. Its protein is CASSLGVGTGGPLGTQYF.